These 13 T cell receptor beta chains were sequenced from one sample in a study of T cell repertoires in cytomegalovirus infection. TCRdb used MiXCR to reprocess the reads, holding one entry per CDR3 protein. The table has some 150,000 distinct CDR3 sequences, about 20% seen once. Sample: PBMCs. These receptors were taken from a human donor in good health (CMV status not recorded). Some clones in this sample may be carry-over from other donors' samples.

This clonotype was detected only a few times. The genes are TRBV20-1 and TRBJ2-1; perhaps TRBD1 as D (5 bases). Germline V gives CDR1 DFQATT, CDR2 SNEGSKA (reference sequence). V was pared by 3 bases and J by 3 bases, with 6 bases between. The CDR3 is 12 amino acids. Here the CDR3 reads CSASRVYNEQFF. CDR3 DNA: TGCAGTGCTAGCAGGGTCTACAATGAGCAGTTCTTC.

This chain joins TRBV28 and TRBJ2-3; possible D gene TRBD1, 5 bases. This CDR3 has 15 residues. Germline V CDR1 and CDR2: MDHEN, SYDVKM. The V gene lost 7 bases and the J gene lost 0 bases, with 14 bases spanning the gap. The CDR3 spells CASTAGHGSTDTQYF. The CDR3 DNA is TGTGCCAGCACCGCAGGACATGGTAGCACAGATACGCAGTATTTT.

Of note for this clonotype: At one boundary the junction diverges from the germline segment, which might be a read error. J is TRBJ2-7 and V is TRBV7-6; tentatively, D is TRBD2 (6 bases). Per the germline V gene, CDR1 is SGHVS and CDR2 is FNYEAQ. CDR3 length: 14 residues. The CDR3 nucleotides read TGTGACAGCAGCTTAGAGGGCGGGGCCTACGAGCAGTACTTC. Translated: CDSSLEGGAYEQYF.

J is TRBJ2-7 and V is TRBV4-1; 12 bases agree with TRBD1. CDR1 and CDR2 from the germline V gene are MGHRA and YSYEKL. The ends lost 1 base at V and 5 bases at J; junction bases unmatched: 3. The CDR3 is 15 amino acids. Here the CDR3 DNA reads TGCGCCAGCAGCCAAGTCGGGACAGGGGGCCACGAGCAGTACTTC. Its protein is CASSQVGTGGHEQYF.

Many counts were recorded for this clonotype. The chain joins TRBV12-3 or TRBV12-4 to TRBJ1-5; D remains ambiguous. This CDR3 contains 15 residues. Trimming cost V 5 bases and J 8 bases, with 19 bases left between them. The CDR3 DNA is TGTGCCAGCAGTCCTCGAGCACTGCCCTTGGAGCCCCAGCATTTT. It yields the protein CASSPRALPLEPQHF.

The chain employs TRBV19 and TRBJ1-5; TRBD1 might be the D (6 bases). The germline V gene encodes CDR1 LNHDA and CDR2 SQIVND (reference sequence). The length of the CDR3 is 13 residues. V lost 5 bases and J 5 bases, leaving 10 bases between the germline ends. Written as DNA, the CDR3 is TGTGCCAGTAGTTGGGCAGGGGATCAGCCCCAGCATTTT. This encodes CASSWAGDQPQHF.

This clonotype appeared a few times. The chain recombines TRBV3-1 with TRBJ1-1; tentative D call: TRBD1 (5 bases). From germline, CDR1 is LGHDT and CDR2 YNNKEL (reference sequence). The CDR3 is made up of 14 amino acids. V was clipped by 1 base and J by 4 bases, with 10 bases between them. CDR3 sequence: CASSQATATTEAFF. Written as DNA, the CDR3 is TGTGCCAGCAGCCAAGCGACAGCGACCACTGAAGCTTTCTTT.

DNA of the CDR3: TGTGCCAGCAGTTCCCCTGCGGGGGGCGCGACCGGGGAGCTGTTTTTT. Translating it yields CASSSPAGGATGELFF. The rearrangement links TRBV12-3 or TRBV12-4 to TRBJ2-2, with 8 nucleotides matching TRBD2. This CDR3 comprises 16 residues. J lost 5 bases, V lost 4 bases, and 9 bases had no gene match.

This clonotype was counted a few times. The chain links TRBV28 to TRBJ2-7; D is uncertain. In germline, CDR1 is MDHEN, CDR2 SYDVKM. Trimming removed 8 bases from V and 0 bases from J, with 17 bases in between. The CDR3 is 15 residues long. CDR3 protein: CASLDRRYSSYEQYF. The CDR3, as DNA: TGTGCCAGCCTCGATCGACGGTACAGCTCCTACGAGCAGTACTTC.

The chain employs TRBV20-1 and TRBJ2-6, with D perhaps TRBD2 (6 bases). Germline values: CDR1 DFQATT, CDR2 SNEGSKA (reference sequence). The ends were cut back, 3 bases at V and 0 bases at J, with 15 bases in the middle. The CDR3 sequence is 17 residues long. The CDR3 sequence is CSARDYLFDSGANVLTF. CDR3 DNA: TGCAGTGCTAGGGACTACCTTTTTGACTCTGGGGCCAACGTCCTGACTTTC.

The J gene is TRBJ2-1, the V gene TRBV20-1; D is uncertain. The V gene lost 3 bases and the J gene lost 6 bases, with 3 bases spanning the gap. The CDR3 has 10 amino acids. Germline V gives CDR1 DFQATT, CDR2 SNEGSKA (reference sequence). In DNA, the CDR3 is TGCAGTGCTAGGTCCAATGAGCAGTTCTTC. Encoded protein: CSARSNEQFF.

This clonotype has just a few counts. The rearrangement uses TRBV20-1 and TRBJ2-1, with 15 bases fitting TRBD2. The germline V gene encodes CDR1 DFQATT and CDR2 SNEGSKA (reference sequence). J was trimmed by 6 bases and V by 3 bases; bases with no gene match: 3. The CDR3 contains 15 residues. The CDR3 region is CSARGGLAGGNEQFF. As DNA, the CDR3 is TGCAGTGCTAGGGGGGGACTAGCGGGGGGCAATGAGCAGTTCTTC.

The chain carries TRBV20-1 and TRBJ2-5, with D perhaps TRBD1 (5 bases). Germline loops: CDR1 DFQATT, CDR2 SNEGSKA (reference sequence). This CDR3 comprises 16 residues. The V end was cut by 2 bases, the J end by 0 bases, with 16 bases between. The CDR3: CSARLLGAGYQETQYF. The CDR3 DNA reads TGCAGTGCTAGACTCTTAGGGGCAGGTTACCAAGAGACCCAGTACTTC.